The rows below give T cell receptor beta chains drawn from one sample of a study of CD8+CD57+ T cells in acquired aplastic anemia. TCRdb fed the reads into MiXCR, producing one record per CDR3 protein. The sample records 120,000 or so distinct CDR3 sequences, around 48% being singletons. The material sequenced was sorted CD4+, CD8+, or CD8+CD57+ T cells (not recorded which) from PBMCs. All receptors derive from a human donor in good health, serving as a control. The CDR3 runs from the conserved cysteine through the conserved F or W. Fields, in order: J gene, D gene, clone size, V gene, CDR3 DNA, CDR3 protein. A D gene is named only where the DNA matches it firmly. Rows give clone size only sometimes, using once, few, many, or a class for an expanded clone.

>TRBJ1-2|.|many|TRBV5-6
TGTGCCAGCAGCCAACCGCCCAGGCGTCATGATGGCTACACCTTC
CASSQPPRRHDGYTF
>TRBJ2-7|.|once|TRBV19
TGTGCCAGTAGCCTTCAAGCGTCAGGGTCCTACGAGCAGTACTTC
CASSLQASGSYEQYF
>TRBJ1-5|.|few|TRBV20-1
TGCAGTGCTAGCACCCCAGGGGAGGTCAGTCAGCCCCAGCATTTT
CSASTPGEVSQPQHF
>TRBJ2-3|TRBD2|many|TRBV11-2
TGTGCCAGCAGTCAAACTAGCGGGGCATCAGATACGCAGTATTTT
CASSQTSGASDTQYF
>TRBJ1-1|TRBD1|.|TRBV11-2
TGTGCCAGCAGCAAACAGGGGGACACTGAAGCTTTCTTT
CASSKQGDTEAFF
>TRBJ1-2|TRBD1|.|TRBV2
TGTGCCAGCAGTGAAGAGTATACTCGGACAGGGGCGTTCGGCTACACCTTC
CASSEEYTRTGAFGYTF
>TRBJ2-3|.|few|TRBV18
TGTGCCAGCTCACCCGCCCCTAGGGGGTCCAGCACAGATACGCAGTATTTT
CASSPAPRGSSTDTQYF
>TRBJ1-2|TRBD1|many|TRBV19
TGTGCCAGTAGCCCCCCCGGGACAGGGGGGATGAACTATGGCTACACCTTC
CASSPPGTGGMNYGYTF
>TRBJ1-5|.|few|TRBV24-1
TGTGCCACCAGTGACTTAACAGGGAGCAATCAGCCCCAGCATTTT
CATSDLTGSNQPQHF
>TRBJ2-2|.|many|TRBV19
TGTGCCAGTAGTTCACAGGGCAGTATCGGTGAGCTGTTTTTT
CASSSQGSIGELFF
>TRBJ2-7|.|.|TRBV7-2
TGTGCCAGCACCCAGGGGAGCCACGAGCAGTACTTC
CASTQGSHEQYF
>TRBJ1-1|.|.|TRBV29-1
TGCAGCAGTCGGAGGGTGAACACTGAAGCTTTCTTT
CSSRRVNTEAFF
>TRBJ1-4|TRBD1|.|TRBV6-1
TGTGCCAGCAGTGCCCGGACAGGGGGTCATGAAAAACTGTTTTTT
CASSARTGGHEKLFF
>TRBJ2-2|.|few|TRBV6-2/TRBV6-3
TGTGCCAGCAGTTTTATGGGGGACTTTAACACCGGGGAGCTGTTTTTT
CASSFMGDFNTGELFF
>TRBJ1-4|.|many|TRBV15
TGTGCCACCCAGACACCAACTAATGAAAAACTGTTTTTT
CATQTPTNEKLFF
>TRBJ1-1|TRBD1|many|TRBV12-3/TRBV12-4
TGTGCCAGCAGCCGTCAGGGGGCCCTCACTGAAGCTTTCTTT
CASSRQGALTEAFF
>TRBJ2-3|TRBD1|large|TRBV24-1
TGTGCCACGGGACAGGCTAACACAGATACGCAGTATTTT
CATGQANTDTQYF
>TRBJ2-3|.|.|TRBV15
TGTGCCACCAGCTCATTCCGCTCAGATACGCAGTATTTT
CATSSFRSDTQYF
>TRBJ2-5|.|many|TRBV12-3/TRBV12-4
TGTGCCAGCAGCCACCGCGGGACCCAGTACTTC
CASSHRGTQYF
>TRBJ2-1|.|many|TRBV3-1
TGTGCCAGCAGCCCCCTTGGAGGGGAGCAGTTCTTC
CASSPLGGEQFF
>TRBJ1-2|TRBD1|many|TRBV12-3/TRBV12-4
TGTGCCAGCAGTTTAAGGGGGATCAACACAGGGGGCACCTATGGCTACACCTTC
CASSLRGINTGGTYGYTF
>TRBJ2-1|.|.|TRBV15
TGTGCCATGGGCGGGGGCCCATACAATGAGCAGTTCTTC
CAMGGGPYNEQFF
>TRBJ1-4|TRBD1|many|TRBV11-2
TGTGCCAGCAGCTCTCACAGGGGACTTAATGAAAAACTGTTTTTT
CASSSHRGLNEKLFF
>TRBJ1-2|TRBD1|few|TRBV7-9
TGTGCCAGCAGCTCGGGACAGGGGTTCGATGGCTACACCTTC
CASSSGQGFDGYTF
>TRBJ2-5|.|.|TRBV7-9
TGTGCCAGCAGCTACCGCGGCATGCAAGAGACCCAGTACTTC
CASSYRGMQETQYF
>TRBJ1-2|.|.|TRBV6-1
TGTGCCAGCAGTCTCGTGGGTGGCCTTGGAAACACCTTC
CASSLVGGLGNTF
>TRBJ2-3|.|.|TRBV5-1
TGCGCCAGCAGCTTGGTTGGAAACACAGATACGCAGTATTTT
CASSLVGNTDTQYF
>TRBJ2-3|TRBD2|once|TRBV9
TGTGCCAGCAGCGCCGCCGGGACTAGCGGGGGAGATACGCAGTATTTT
CASSAAGTSGGDTQYF
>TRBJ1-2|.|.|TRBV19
TGTGCCAGTAAGTCGGGGTACCTACAGCTCTATGGCTACACCTTC
CASKSGYLQLYGYTF
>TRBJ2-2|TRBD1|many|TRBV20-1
TGCAGTGCTGGCGACAGGGTTACGAACACCGGGGAGCTGTTTTTT
CSAGDRVTNTGELFF
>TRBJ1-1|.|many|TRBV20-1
TGCAGTGCTAAACCCCAAAGAATGGGGAACACTGAAGCTTTCTTT
CSAKPQRMGNTEAFF
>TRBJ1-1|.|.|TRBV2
TGTGCCAGCAGTCTTATTCTGAACACTGAAGCTTTCTTT
CASSLILNTEAFF
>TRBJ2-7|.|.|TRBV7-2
TGTGCCAGCAGCCCGAGGAGCTACGAGCAGTACTTC
CASSPRSYEQYF
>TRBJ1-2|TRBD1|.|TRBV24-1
TGTGCCACCAGTGATTTGCGGCAGGGGGTAGACGGCTACACCTTC
CATSDLRQGVDGYTF
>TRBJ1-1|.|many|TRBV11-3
TGTGCCAGCAGTACGCTATTGAACACTGAAGCTTTCTTT
CASSTLLNTEAFF
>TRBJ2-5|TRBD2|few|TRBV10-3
TGTGCCATCAGCCATAAGAGCGGGGGGTCTCAAGAGACCCAGTACTTC
CAISHKSGGSQETQYF
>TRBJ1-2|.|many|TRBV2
TGTGCCAGCAGTGACCCTGGGACCGTCAACTATGGCTACACCTTC
CASSDPGTVNYGYTF
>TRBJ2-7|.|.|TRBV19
TGTGCCAGTAGTCAGAGGGACCACGAGCAGTACTTC
CASSQRDHEQYF
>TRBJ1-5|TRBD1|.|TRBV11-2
TGTGCCAGTAGTCTCGAGGGGACAGGGGTTAGGCAGCCCCAGCATTTT
CASSLEGTGVRQPQHF
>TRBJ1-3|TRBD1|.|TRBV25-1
TGTGCCAGCAGTGAATATCCGGACAGGGGGTCTGGAAACACCATATATTTT
CASSEYPDRGSGNTIYF
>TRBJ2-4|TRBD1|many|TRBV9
TGTGCCAGCAGCGTAGCGCCACAGGGGGCCAAAAACATTCAGTACTTC
CASSVAPQGAKNIQYF
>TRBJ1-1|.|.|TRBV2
TGTGCCAGCAGTCCGACGACCATGGGGAACACTGAAGCTTTCTTT
CASSPTTMGNTEAFF
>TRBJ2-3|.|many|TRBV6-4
TGTGCCAGCAGTGACTCGAACGGGGACTGCACAGATACGCAGTATTTT
CASSDSNGDCTDTQYF
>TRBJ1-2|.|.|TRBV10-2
TGCGCCAGCAGTGAGGCGGACGGCTATGGCTACACCTTC
CASSEADGYGYTF
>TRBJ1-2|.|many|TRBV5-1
TGCGCCAGCAGCTTGGCGATGGGGAATGGCTACACCTTC
CASSLAMGNGYTF
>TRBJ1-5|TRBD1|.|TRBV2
TGTGCCAGCAAGAACAGGGGTTCTCAGCCCCAGCATTTT
CASKNRGSQPQHF
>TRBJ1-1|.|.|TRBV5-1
TGCGCCAGCTATCGGGACCTAGGGTTCACTGAAGCTTTCTTT
CASYRDLGFTEAFF
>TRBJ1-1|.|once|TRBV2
TGTGCCAGCAGTGGTCAGGGGTACACTGAAGCTTTCTTT
CASSGQGYTEAFF
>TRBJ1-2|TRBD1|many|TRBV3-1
TGTGCCAGCAGCCTTTTCTATCCCGGGACAGGTACCTATGGCTACACCTTC
CASSLFYPGTGTYGYTF
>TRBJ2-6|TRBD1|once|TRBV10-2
TGCGCCAGCAGTGAGTCGAGGACAGGGGCAGGGGCCAACGTCCTGACTTTC
CASSESRTGAGANVLTF